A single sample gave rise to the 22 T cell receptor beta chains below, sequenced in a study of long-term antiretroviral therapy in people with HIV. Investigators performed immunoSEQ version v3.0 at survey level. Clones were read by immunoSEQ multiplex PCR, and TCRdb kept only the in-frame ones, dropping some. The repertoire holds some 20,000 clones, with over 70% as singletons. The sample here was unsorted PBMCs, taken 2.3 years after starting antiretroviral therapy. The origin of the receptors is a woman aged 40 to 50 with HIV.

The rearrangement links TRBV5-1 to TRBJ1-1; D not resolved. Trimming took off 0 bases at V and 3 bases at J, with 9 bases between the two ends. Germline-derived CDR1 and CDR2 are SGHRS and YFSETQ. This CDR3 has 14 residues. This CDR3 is CASSLVSTDTEAFF. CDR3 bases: TGCGCCAGCAGCTTGGTAAGCACGGACACTGAAGCTTTCTTT.

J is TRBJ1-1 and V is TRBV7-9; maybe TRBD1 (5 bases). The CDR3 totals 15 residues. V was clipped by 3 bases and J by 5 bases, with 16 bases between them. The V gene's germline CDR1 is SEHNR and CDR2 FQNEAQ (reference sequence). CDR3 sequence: CASSFFGGEGTEAFF. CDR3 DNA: TGTGCCAGCAGCTTTTTTGGGGGGGAAGGGACTGAAGCTTTCTTT.

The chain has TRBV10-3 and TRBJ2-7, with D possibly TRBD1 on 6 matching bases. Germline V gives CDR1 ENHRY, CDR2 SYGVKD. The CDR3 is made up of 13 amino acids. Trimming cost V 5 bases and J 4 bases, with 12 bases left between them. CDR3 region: CAISLGAGYEQYF. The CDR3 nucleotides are TGTGCCATCAGTCTGGGGGCGGGTTACGAGCAGTACTTC.

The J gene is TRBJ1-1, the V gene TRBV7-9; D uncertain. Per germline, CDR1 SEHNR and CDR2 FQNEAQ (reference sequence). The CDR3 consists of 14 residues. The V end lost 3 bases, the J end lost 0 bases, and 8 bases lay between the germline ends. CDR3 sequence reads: CASSLNELNTEAFF. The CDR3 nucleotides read TGTGCCAGCAGCTTGAATGAGCTGAACACTGAAGCTTTCTTT.

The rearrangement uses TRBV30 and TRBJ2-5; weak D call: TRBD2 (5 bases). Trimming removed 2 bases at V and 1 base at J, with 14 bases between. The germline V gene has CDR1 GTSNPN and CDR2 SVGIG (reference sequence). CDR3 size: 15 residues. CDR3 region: CAWSLTRAIQETQYF. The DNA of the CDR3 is TGTGCCTGGAGTCTTACTAGGGCCATCCAAGAGACCCAGTACTTC.

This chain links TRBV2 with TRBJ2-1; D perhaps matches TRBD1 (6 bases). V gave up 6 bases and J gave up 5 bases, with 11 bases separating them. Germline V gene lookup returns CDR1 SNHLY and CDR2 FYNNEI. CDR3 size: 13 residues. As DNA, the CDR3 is TGTGCCAGCAGAGCTGACAGGAACAATGAGCAGTTCTTC. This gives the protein CASRADRNNEQFF.

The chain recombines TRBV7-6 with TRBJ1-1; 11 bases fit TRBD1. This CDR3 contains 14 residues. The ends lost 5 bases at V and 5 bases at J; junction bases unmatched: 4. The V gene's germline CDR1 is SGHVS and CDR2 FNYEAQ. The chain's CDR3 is CASSVGQGVTEAFF. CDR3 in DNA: TGTGCCAGCAGCGTGGGACAGGGGGTGACTGAAGCTTTCTTT.

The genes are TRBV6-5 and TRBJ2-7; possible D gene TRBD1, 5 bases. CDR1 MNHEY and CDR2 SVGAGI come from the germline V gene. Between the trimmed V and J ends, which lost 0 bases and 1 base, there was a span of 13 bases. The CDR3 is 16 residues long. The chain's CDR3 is CASSYSIWTMSYEQYF. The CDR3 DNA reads TGTGCCAGCAGTTACTCGATCTGGACAATGTCCTACGAGCAGTACTTC.

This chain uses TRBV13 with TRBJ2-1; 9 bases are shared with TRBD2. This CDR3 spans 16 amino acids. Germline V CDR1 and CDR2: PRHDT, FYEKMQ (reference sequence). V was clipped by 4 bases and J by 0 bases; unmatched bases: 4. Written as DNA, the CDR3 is TGTGCCAGCAGCTATCTGCGGGGGGGCTCCTACAATGAGCAGTTCTTC. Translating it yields CASSYLRGGSYNEQFF.

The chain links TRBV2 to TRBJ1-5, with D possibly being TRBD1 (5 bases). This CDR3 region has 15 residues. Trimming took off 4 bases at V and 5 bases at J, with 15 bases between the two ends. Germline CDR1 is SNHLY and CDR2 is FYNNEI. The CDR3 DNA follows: TGTGCCAGCAGTGGGGAAGGGGTGGAGGATCAGCCCCAGCATTTT. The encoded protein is CASSGEGVEDQPQHF. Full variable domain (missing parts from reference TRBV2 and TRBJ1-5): EPEVTQTPSHQVTQMGQEVILRCVPISNHLYFYWYRQILGQKVEFLVSFYNNEISEKSEIFDDQFSVERPDGSNFTLKIRSTKLEDSAMYFCASSGEGVEDQPQHFGDGTRLSIL.

In nucleotides, the CDR3 is TGCGCCAGCAGCTATGACCGGGACAGGTCTCGGGAGCAGTACTTC. Its protein is CASSYDRDRSREQYF. The chain recombines TRBV5-1 with TRBJ2-7; 8 bases map to TRBD1. The CDR3 consists of 15 residues. Trimming cost V 3 bases and J 7 bases; bases outside gene matches: 12. Germline values: CDR1 SGHRS, CDR2 YFSETQ.

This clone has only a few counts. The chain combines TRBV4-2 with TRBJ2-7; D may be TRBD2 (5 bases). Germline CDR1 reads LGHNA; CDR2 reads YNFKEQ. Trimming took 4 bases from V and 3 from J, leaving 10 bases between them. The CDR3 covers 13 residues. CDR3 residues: CASSRGLGYEQYF. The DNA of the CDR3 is TGTGCCAGCAGCCGAGGGCTTGGCTACGAGCAGTACTTC.

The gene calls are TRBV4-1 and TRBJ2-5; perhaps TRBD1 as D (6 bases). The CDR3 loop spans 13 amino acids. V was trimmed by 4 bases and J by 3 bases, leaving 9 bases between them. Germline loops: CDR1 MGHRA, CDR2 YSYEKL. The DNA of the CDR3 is TGCGCCAGCAGCCCTGGACAGAAAGAGACCCAGTACTTC. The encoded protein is CASSPGQKETQYF.

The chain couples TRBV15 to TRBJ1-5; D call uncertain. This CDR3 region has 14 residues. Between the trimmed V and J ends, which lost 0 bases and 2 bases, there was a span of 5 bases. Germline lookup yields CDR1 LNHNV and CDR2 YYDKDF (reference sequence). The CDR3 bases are TGTGCCACCAGCAGAGATCGGGGCAATCAGCCCCAGCATTTT. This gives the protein CATSRDRGNQPQHF.

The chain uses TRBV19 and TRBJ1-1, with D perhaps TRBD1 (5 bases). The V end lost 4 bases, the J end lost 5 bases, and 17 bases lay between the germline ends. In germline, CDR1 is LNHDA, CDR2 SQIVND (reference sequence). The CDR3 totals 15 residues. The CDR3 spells CASSTMGEGWTEAFF. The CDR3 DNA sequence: TGTGCCAGTAGTACCATGGGGGAGGGGTGGACTGAAGCTTTCTTT.

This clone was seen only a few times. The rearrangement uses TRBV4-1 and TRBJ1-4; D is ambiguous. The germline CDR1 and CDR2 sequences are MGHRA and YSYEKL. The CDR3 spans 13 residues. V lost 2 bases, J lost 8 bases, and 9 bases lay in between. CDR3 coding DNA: TGCGCCAGCAGCCAACGGGGAAGGGAAAAACTGTTTTTT. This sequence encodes CASSQRGREKLFF.

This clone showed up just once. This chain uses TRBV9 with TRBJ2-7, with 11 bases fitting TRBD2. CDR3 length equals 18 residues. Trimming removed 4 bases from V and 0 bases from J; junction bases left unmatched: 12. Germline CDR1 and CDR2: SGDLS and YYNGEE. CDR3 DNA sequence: TGTGCCAGCAGCCCGACAGGGCATACTAGCGGGAGCTCCTACGAGCAGTACTTC. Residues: CASSPTGHTSGSSYEQYF.

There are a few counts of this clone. The CDR3 region is CASSQVDMGWPTGELFF. The CDR3 DNA reads TGCGCCAGCAGCCAAGTCGACATGGGCTGGCCAACCGGGGAGCTGTTTTTT. The chain is built from TRBV4-1 and TRBJ2-2; D gene unclear. The CDR3 spans 17 residues. V shed 1 base and J shed 5 bases, with 17 bases lying between them. Germline CDR1 MGHRA, CDR2 YSYEKL.

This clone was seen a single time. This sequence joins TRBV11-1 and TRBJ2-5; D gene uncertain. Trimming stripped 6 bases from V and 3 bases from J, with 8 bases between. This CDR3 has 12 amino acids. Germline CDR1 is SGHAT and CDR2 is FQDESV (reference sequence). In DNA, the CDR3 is TGTGCCAGCAGTAGGCTGAAAGAGACCCAGTACTTC. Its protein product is CASSRLKETQYF.

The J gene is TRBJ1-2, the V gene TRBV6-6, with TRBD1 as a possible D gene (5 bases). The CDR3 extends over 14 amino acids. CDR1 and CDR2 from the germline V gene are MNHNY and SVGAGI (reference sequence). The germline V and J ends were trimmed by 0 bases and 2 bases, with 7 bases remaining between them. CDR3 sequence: CASSYSKGNYGYTF. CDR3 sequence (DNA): TGTGCCAGCAGTTACTCGAAGGGGAACTATGGCTACACCTTC.

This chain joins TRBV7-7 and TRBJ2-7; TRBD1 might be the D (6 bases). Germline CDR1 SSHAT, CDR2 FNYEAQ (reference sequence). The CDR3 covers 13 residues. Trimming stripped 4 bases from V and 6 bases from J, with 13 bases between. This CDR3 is CASSSSRGFEQYF. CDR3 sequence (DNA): TGTGCCAGCAGCTCCAGTAGGGGGTTCGAGCAGTACTTC.

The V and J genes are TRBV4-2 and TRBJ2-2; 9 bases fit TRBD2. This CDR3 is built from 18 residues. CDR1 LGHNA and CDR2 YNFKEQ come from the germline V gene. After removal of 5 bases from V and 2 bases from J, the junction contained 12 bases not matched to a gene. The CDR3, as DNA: TGTGCCAGCAGCGTCCCGGTAGGGCGGGGGGGAAACACCGGGGAGCTGTTTTTT. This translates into CASSVPVGRGGNTGELFF.